These 15 T cell receptor beta chains were sequenced from one sample in a study of blood T cell repertoires in COVID-19 (dated by TCRdb to between 2020 and 2021). The library was obtained by the immunoSEQ multiplex PCR assay. TCRdb mirrors the immuneACCESS table, restricted to in-frame sequences. Some clones are absent from its copies; in checked studies, under half trace to an unresolved V gene, and the reason for the others is unknown. This sample lists under 20,000 clones; roughly 82% were detected once. The ten top clones hold roughly a fifth of the sample. Sequences were obtained from peripheral blood. The receptors here all came from a man older than 75 with active COVID-19.

The chain recombines TRBV21-1 with TRBJ1-2; the D call TRBD1 from the table was never checked on the DNA. TRBV21-1 is flagged as a pseudogene. The CDR3 is 15 residues long. The CDR3 loop is CASSLRRQTGYGYTF. The CDR3 DNA sequence: TGTGCCAGCAGCCTTCGACGGCAGACAGGGTATGGCTACACCTTC.

V is TRBV5-4 and J is TRBJ1-2, with D possibly matching TRBD1 (6 bases). V shed 5 bases and J shed 10 bases, with 27 bases lying between them. Germline CDR1 SGHNT, CDR2 YYREEE (reference sequence). There are 16 residues in the CDR3. CDR3 in amino acids: CASSAARWSDSLFYTF. The CDR3, as DNA: TGTGCCAGCAGTGCTGCACGTTGGTCGGACAGCCTATTCTACACCTTC.

The J gene is TRBJ2-3, the V gene TRBV7-2; 10 positions agree with TRBD2. CDR3 length: 17 amino acids. V lost 0 bases, J lost 7 bases, and 10 bases stayed unmatched. In germline, CDR1 is SGHTA, CDR2 FQGNSA. The CDR3 nucleotides read TGTGCCAGCAGCTTAGCGTTCGCTAGCGGGAGCCTTTATACGCAGTATTTT. Residues: CASSLAFASGSLYTQYF.

The gene calls are TRBV21-1 and TRBJ2-2; the table assigns TRBD1, which was not confirmed against the DNA. TRBV21-1 is flagged as a pseudogene. This CDR3 has 15 residues. CDR3 protein: CASSKESLKGGELFF. The CDR3 nucleotides are TGTGCCAGCAGCAAAGAAAGCCTAAAGGGGGGGGAGCTGTTTTTT.

V is TRBV6-5 and J is TRBJ1-4; D might be TRBD1 (5 bases). Trimming pared 6 bases from V and 0 bases from J, leaving 11 bases between. The CDR3 consists of 15 residues. The V gene's germline CDR1 is MNHEY and CDR2 SVGAGI. The CDR3: CASSNTGTTNEKLFF. In nucleotides, the CDR3 is TGTGCCAGCAGCAACACAGGTACAACTAATGAAAAACTGTTTTTT.

The CDR3 bases are TGCGCCAGCAGCCAAGATAATGGACAGAACATTCAGTACTTC. It is translated as CASSQDNGQNIQYF. The chain couples TRBV4-3 to TRBJ2-4; TRBD1 might be the D (6 bases). Trimming left V 0 bases short and J 7 bases short, with 10 bases between. This CDR3 is built from 14 residues. Germline-derived CDR1 and CDR2 are LGHNA and YSLEER.

V usage is TRBV6-1 and J usage is TRBJ2-1; no firm D call. Germline V gene data show CDR1 as MNHNS and CDR2 as SASEGT. The V end was cut by 2 bases, the J end by 1 base, with 9 bases between. The CDR3 extends over 15 amino acids. CDR3 in amino acids: CASSESLASYNEQFF. For the CDR3, the DNA is TGTGCCAGCAGTGAATCCTTAGCATCCTACAATGAGCAGTTCTTC.

This clone showed up just once. The J gene is TRBJ2-3, the V gene TRBV30, with 9 nucleotides matching TRBD2. From germline, CDR1 is GTSNPN and CDR2 SVGIG (reference sequence). V shed 4 bases and J 0 bases; nucleotides not matched to a gene: 5. The CDR3 loop spans 15 amino acids. Here the CDR3 DNA reads TGTGCCTGGAAAATAGCGGGGGCTAGCACAGATACGCAGTATTTT. The encoded protein is CAWKIAGASTDTQYF.

This rearrangement joins TRBV9 to TRBJ2-7; 7 bases match TRBD2. Germline CDR1 and CDR2: SGDLS and YYNGEE. The CDR3 length is 13 residues. V gave up 5 bases and J gave up 0 bases; unmatched junction bases: 2. DNA of the CDR3: TGTGCCAGCAGTCCGGGAGGCTCCTACGAGCAGTACTTC. It yields the protein CASSPGGSYEQYF.

The chain uses TRBV28 and TRBJ2-2, with 10 nucleotides matching TRBD2. V lost 7 bases to trimming and J lost 5 bases; unmatched junction nucleotides: 7. The CDR3 covers 15 residues. Germline V gene sequence: CDR1 MDHEN, CDR2 SYDVKM. CDR3 in DNA: TGTGCCAGCACGGCTAGCGGGAGTGGGACCGGGGAGCTGTTTTTT. Amino acids: CASTASGSGTGELFF.

J is TRBJ2-7 and V is TRBV13, with 12 bases lining up with TRBD2. Germline assignment: CDR1 PRHDT and CDR2 FYEKMQ (reference sequence). The CDR3 length is 15 residues. Trimming cost V 3 bases and J 4 bases; bases outside gene matches: 4. In DNA form, the CDR3 reads TGTGCCAGCAGCTTTCGACTAGCGGGAGAGTACGAGCAGTACTTC. Amino acids: CASSFRLAGEYEQYF.

V and J are TRBV19 and TRBJ2-6; TRBD1 agrees at 8 bases. Trimming at V came to 4 bases and at J to 2 bases, leaving 1 base not matched to a gene. This CDR3 is 15 amino acids long. Germline loops: CDR1 LNHDA, CDR2 SQIVND (reference sequence). The CDR3 coding sequence is TGTGCCAGTAGTACGGACAGGGCTGGGGCCAACGTCCTGACTTTC. Translation gives CASSTDRAGANVLTF.

V and J are TRBV12-3 or TRBV12-4 and TRBJ2-5; the D is unclear. Trimming removed 6 bases at V and 7 bases at J, with 9 bases between. The CDR3 runs 11 residues. The CDR3 here is CASSSPRTQYF. CDR3 bases: TGTGCCAGCAGCTCCCCCCGGACCCAGTACTTC.

The rearrangement uses TRBV3-1 (or the pseudogene TRBV3-2) and TRBJ2-3, with 15 bases identical to TRBD2. Germline values: CDR1 LGHDT, CDR2 YNNKEL (reference sequence). The CDR3 is 16 residues long. The ends lost 4 bases at V and 6 bases at J; junction bases unmatched: 5. CDR3 sequence reads: CASSLGTSGRLDTQYF. The CDR3 nucleotides read TGTGCCAGCAGCCTAGGGACTAGCGGGAGGCTGGATACGCAGTATTTT.

In its sample, this clone was seen a few times. V is TRBV3-1 (or the pseudogene TRBV3-2) and J is TRBJ2-5; 8 bases map to TRBD2. Germline V gene sequence: CDR1 LGHDT, CDR2 YNNKEL (reference sequence). V was pared by 4 bases and J by 2 bases, with 3 bases of the junction left unmatched. The CDR3 runs to 14 residues. CDR3 bases: TGTGCCAGCAGCCCCGGGGGGGGGCAAGAGACCCAGTACTTC. Protein: CASSPGGGQETQYF.